The source of this T cell receptor (beta chain) is a study of blood T cells in healthy people across ages. The second PCR ran roughly 6 to 11 cycles with a sample-barcoded 5' primer and J-beta primers. From the 5' RACE reads, TCRdb called clonotypes with MiXCR, one entry per CDR3 protein. This table has 1.5 million to 2 million distinct CDR3 sequences, roughly 27% appearing once. This clonotype was found a few times. This CDR3 is built from 16 residues. Trimming cost V 2 bases and J 5 bases, with 18 bases left between them. Germline loops: CDR1 SGHDT, CDR2 YYEEEE. The TCR was taken from a woman aged 25 to 39 in good health. This rearrangement joins TRBV5-6 to TRBJ2-3; D is undetermined. The material sequenced was blood. The chain's CDR3 is CASSFGPVDTLDTQYF. CDR3 in DNA: TGTGCCAGCAGCTTTGGCCCCGTTGACACATTAGATACGCAGTATTTT.